The 9 T cell receptor beta chains below come from one sample, sequenced in a study of shared clonotypes between healthy human individuals. Sequencing was performed with immunoSEQ multiplex PCR; in TCRdb, only in-frame clones are kept and a portion is missing. The sample includes roughly 2.6 million clones, more than 80% of them seen just once. The sequenced material came from naive CD4+ T cells sorted from blood. The subset here: CD45RA+ positively selected. These receptors were collected from a man in his late teens or twenties in good health.

The V call is TRBV10-1, the J call TRBJ2-2; 11 bases map to TRBD1. Germline CDR1 reads WNHNN; CDR2 reads SYGVQD (reference sequence). The CDR3 contains 15 residues. With 5 bases clipped from V and 6 bases from J, the junction kept 5 bases outside the gene matches. This chain's CDR3 is CASSTGTGGSGELFF. CDR3 in DNA: TGCGCCAGCAGTACCGGGACAGGGGGATCCGGGGAGCTGTTTTTT.

V and J are TRBV19 and TRBJ1-1; D remains ambiguous. The CDR3 contains 13 residues. The V gene lost 2 bases and the J gene lost 1 base, with 5 bases spanning the gap. From germline, CDR1 is LNHDA and CDR2 SQIVND (reference sequence). The CDR3 region is CASSIIENTEAFF. The CDR3 DNA reads TGTGCCAGTAGTATAATCGAGAACACTGAAGCTTTCTTT.

The CDR3 protein is CASSPPGQTDTQYF. Here the CDR3 DNA reads TGCGCCAGCAGCCCGCCGGGACAGACAGATACGCAGTATTTT. The J gene is TRBJ2-3, the V gene TRBV5-1; the match to TRBD1 covers 7 bases. Per germline, CDR1 SGHRS and CDR2 YFSETQ. CDR3 length equals 14 residues. With V trimmed by 4 bases and J by 3 bases, 5 bases remained unmatched.

The chain couples TRBV18 to TRBJ2-3; D unresolved. Per germline, CDR1 KGHSH and CDR2 LQKENI. V was shortened by 5 bases and J by 6 bases, with 12 bases between the two germline ends. CDR3 length: 13 residues. The CDR3 reads CASSSTLADTQYF. Here the CDR3 DNA reads TGTGCCAGCTCATCAACCCTGGCGGATACGCAGTATTTT.

Worth noting for this clone: The same CDR3 can be traced to other DNA sequences in this sample. CDR3 amino acids: CAWSVTRTSGRAFGFYEQYF. CDR3 DNA: TGTGCCTGGAGTGTCACCCGGACTAGCGGGAGGGCCTTCGGCTTTTACGAGCAGTACTTC. The V and J genes are TRBV30 and TRBJ2-7; 15 bases align to TRBD2. This CDR3 has 20 residues. Germline CDR1 is GTSNPN and CDR2 is SVGIG (reference sequence). With 0 bases clipped from V and 4 bases from J, the junction kept 16 bases outside the gene matches.

This clone was detected once. The V call is TRBV2, the J call TRBJ2-3, with D possibly being TRBD2 (6 bases). From germline, CDR1 is SNHLY and CDR2 FYNNEI. This CDR3 region has 13 residues. Trimming cost V 4 bases and J 1 base, with 6 bases left between them. CDR3 nucleotide sequence: TGTGCCAGCAGTGGACTAGGCACAGATACGCAGTATTTT. This encodes CASSGLGTDTQYF. Combining the CDR3 with reference TRBV2 and TRBJ2-3 gives the whole variable domain EPEVTQTPSHQVTQMGQEVILRCVPISNHLYFYWYRQILGQKVEFLVSFYNNEISEKSEIFDDQFSVERPDGSNFTLKIRSTKLEDSAMYFCASSGLGTDTQYFGPGTRLTVL.

The rearrangement links TRBV4-3 to TRBJ2-1; perhaps D is TRBD1 or TRBD2 (5 bases each). CDR3 length: 14 residues. From germline, CDR1 is LGHNA and CDR2 YSLEER. Trimming pared 0 bases from V and 10 bases from J, leaving 13 bases between. CDR3 region: CASSQDPGRMEQFF. The CDR3 coding sequence is TGCGCCAGCAGCCAAGACCCGGGGCGGATGGAGCAGTTCTTC.

The CDR3 reads CSVWTQRQETQYF. CDR3 nucleotide sequence: TGCAGCGTTTGGACTCAACGACAAGAGACCCAGTACTTC. The chain recombines TRBV29-1 with TRBJ2-5; a weak D match, TRBD2 (5 bases). V lost 5 bases and J 2 bases, leaving 12 bases between the germline ends. Germline CDR1 and CDR2: SQVTM and ANQGSEA. This CDR3 has 13 residues.

The chain uses TRBV15 and TRBJ1-2; 10 nucleotides line up with TRBD1. The length of the CDR3 is 14 residues. Per germline, CDR1 LNHNV and CDR2 YYDKDF (reference sequence). Losses at the gene ends were 9 bases for V and 3 bases for J; bases not matched to a gene: 7. Here the CDR3 reads CATEPGQGYYGYTF. In DNA form, the CDR3 reads TGTGCCACTGAACCGGGACAGGGGTACTATGGCTACACCTTC.